The 20 T cell receptor beta chains given below trace back to one sample, sequenced in a study of CD8+CD57+ T cells in acquired aplastic anemia. The study profiled TCR beta VDJ and CDR3 using genomic DNA as template. TCRdb re-called the reads with MiXCR, one entry per CDR3 protein. Of under 200,000 distinct CDR3 sequences listed, under 75% are singletons. Sequenced sample: sorted CD4+, CD8+, or CD8+CD57+ T cells (not recorded which) from PBMCs. All receptors derive from a human donor in good health.

This clonotype has at least ten counts. The chain uses TRBV20-1 and TRBJ2-5; 7 bases agree with TRBD1. Germline V lookup: CDR1 DFQATT, CDR2 SNEGSKA (reference sequence). V was pared by 2 bases and J by 0 bases, with 6 bases of the junction left unmatched. The CDR3 totals 15 residues. The CDR3 sequence is CSARPTGTNQETQYF. The CDR3 bases are TGCAGTGCTAGACCGACAGGGACCAACCAAGAGACCCAGTACTTC.

This clonotype came up a few times. CDR3 nucleotides: TGTGCCACCAGTGATACAGGGGGCACAGATACGCAGTATTTT. Protein sequence: CATSDTGGTDTQYF. J is TRBJ2-3 and V is TRBV24-1; 7 bases map to TRBD1. This CDR3 is 14 amino acids long. The germline V gene encodes CDR1 KGHDR and CDR2 SFDVKD. Trimming cost V 3 bases and J 1 base; bases outside gene matches: 0.

J is TRBJ1-2 and V is TRBV5-1; D ambiguous. CDR3 size: 14 residues. The germline V and J ends were trimmed by 4 bases and 8 bases, with 18 bases remaining between them. The V gene's germline CDR1 is SGHRS and CDR2 YFSETQ. The CDR3 protein is CASSRRGRDEGYTF. CDR3 coding DNA: TGCGCCAGCAGCCGTCGAGGACGGGATGAGGGCTACACCTTC.

V gene TRBV20-1 combines with J gene TRBJ2-7; 7 positions agree with TRBD1. Germline CDR1 is DFQATT and CDR2 is SNEGSKA (reference sequence). V was pared by 6 bases and J by 7 bases, with 15 bases of the junction left unmatched. The CDR3 is 14 residues long. CDR3 nucleotides: TGCAGTGCCGTAACCGGACAGGCCTCGCGAGAGCAGTACTTC. Its translation is CSAVTGQASREQYF.

This clonotype was observed at least ten times. CDR3 loop: CSVDHRDSTGANVLTF. The CDR3 nucleotides are TGCAGCGTTGACCACCGGGACAGCACTGGGGCCAACGTCCTGACTTTC. This chain uses TRBV29-1 with TRBJ2-6; TRBD1 matches 7 bases. CDR1 is SQVTM and CDR2 is ANQGSEA in the germline V gene. The CDR3 totals 16 residues. V dropped 3 bases and J dropped 2; count of bases not matched to a gene: 7.

This clonotype was picked up one time. This chain joins TRBV4-2 and TRBJ2-7; 15 bases are shared with TRBD2. The V segment lost 4 bases and the J segment 0 bases; nucleotides outside the gene matches: 7. The CDR3 totals 18 residues. Germline lookup yields CDR1 LGHNA and CDR2 YNFKEQ. Written as DNA, the CDR3 is TGTGCCAGCAGCCCTTATGGACTAGCGGGAGGGAGCTCCTACGAGCAGTACTTC. Residues: CASSPYGLAGGSSYEQYF.

This chain uses TRBV7-6 with TRBJ2-5; 14 bases agree with TRBD2. The CDR3 is 17 amino acids. V was pared by 0 bases and J by 5 bases, with 5 bases of the junction left unmatched. CDR1 is SGHVS, CDR2 FNYEAQ, per germline. As DNA, the CDR3 is TGTGCCAGCAGCTTAGCGGGGACTAGCGGGAGAGGGGAGACCCAGTACTTC. Translating gives CASSLAGTSGRGETQYF.

The V gene is TRBV5-4, the J gene TRBJ2-1; D call uncertain. The ends were cut back, 4 bases at V and 2 bases at J, with 13 bases in the middle. This CDR3 comprises 15 residues. Germline V gene lookup returns CDR1 SGHNT and CDR2 YYREEE (reference sequence). CDR3 nucleotides: TGTGCCAGCAGCGAGGACGTCTCCCCCTACAATGAGCAGTTCTTC. This sequence encodes CASSEDVSPYNEQFF.

This clonotype was counted only a few times. V is TRBV15 and J is TRBJ1-5; D is unresolved. Germline V gene sequence: CDR1 LNHNV, CDR2 YYDKDF (reference sequence). CDR3 size: 14 residues. V was shortened by 1 base and J by 0 bases, with 4 bases between the two germline ends. In nucleotides, the CDR3 is TGTGCCACCAGCAGAGCTGGTAGCAATCAGCCCCAGCATTTT. Encoded protein: CATSRAGSNQPQHF.

The chain recombines TRBV2 with TRBJ2-7, with D hard to call. Germline assignment: CDR1 SNHLY and CDR2 FYNNEI. Trimming removed 4 bases from V and 7 bases from J, with 5 bases in between. The CDR3 covers 10 residues. CDR3 nucleotides: TGTGCCAGCAGTGGTAAAGAGCAGTACTTC. Translating it yields CASSGKEQYF.

CDR3 in DNA: TGTGCCAGCAGTGAAGCGTTTTGGGGGCTCAATCAGCCCCAGCATTTT. Protein product: CASSEAFWGLNQPQHF. The V call is TRBV6-1, the J call TRBJ1-5; maybe TRBD1 (6 bases). CDR1 MNHNS and CDR2 SASEGT come from the germline V gene. Trimming shortened V by 0 bases and J by 3 bases, and 12 bases separated the two germline ends. This CDR3 has 16 amino acids.

The chain is built from TRBV5-1 and TRBJ2-7, with 7 bases identical to TRBD2. Germline CDR1 SGHRS, CDR2 YFSETQ. V trimming: 4 bases; J trimming: 5 bases; junction bases outside the gene matches: 21. The CDR3 sequence is 18 residues long. The CDR3 DNA follows: TGCGCCAGCAGCCAAGATTCCTCCCGGGTCGGGAGGTCCCACGAGCAGTACTTC. Translating gives CASSQDSSRVGRSHEQYF.

This clonotype was counted many times. The rearrangement links TRBV25-1 to TRBJ2-1; weak D call: TRBD2 (7 bases). Germline V gene sequence: CDR1 MGHDK, CDR2 SYGVNS. The length of the CDR3 is 15 residues. V lost 7 bases, J lost 2 bases, and 15 bases lay in between. The CDR3 reads CASTLGGATYNEQFF. In nucleotides, the CDR3 is TGTGCCAGCACCCTGGGGGGGGCGACCTACAATGAGCAGTTCTTC. The full variable domain, its missing parts supplied by reference TRBV25-1 and TRBJ2-1, is EADIYQTPRYLVIGTGKKITLECSQTMGHDKMYWYQQDPGMELHLIHYSYGVNSTEKGDLSSESTVSRIRTEHFPLTLESARPSHTSQYLCASTLGGATYNEQFFGPGTRLTVL.

Worth noting for this clonotype: With a much larger clone just one base away, this may be a read error. The chain carries TRBV6-6 and TRBJ2-1; 7 nucleotides line up with TRBD2. CDR1 MNHNY and CDR2 SVGAGI come from the germline V gene (reference sequence). The CDR3 contains 14 residues. V was pared by 7 bases and J by 2 bases, with 5 bases of the junction left unmatched. In DNA form, the CDR3 reads TGTGCCAGCACCCAACGGGGGGCCTACAATGAGCAGTTCTTC. Encoded protein: CASTQRGAYNEQFF.

The gene calls are TRBV2 and TRBJ2-7; 8 nucleotides line up with TRBD1. The CDR3 consists of 14 residues. Germline loops: CDR1 SNHLY, CDR2 FYNNEI. J was trimmed by 3 bases and V by 3 bases; bases with no gene match: 4. The DNA of the CDR3 is TGTGCCAGCAGTGAGCATGGACAGGGCTACGAGCAGTACTTC. This encodes CASSEHGQGYEQYF.

This clonotype was recorded many times. This chain uses TRBV6-1 with TRBJ1-2; D might be TRBD1 (6 bases). The ends were cut back, 6 bases at V and 4 bases at J, with 12 bases in the middle. The CDR3 has 13 amino acids. Germline V gene lookup returns CDR1 MNHNS and CDR2 SASEGT. The CDR3 reads CASRGKDSYGYTF. The CDR3 coding sequence is TGTGCCAGCAGGGGAAAGGACAGCTATGGCTACACCTTC.

This clonotype has ten or more counts. The chain employs TRBV7-9 and TRBJ1-1; D is undetermined. Trimming took off 6 bases at V and 3 bases at J, with 17 bases between the two ends. Per the germline V gene, CDR1 is SEHNR and CDR2 is FQNEAQ (reference sequence). The CDR3 runs 15 residues. CDR3 coding DNA: TGTGCCAGCAGGGGGTTCAGCTCCAAAGACACTGAAGCTTTCTTT. Protein product: CASRGFSSKDTEAFF.

This clonotype was detected a few times. This sequence joins TRBV20-1 and TRBJ2-3; D is tentatively TRBD1 or TRBD2 (5 bases each). Trimming took off 3 bases at V and 1 base at J, with 14 bases between the two ends. CDR1 and CDR2 from the germline V gene are DFQATT and SNEGSKA (reference sequence). The CDR3 consists of 15 residues. As DNA, the CDR3 is TGCAGTGCTAGGGTTCGAGGGGCGCGCACAGATACGCAGTATTTT. It specifies CSARVRGARTDTQYF.

The chain combines TRBV10-3 with TRBJ1-3, with D possibly being TRBD1 (6 bases). The V gene lost 7 bases and the J gene lost 2 bases, with 15 bases spanning the gap. The germline CDR1 and CDR2 sequences are ENHRY and SYGVKD. The CDR3 contains 15 residues. This CDR3 reads CAITTGAGPGNTIYF. The CDR3 coding sequence is TGTGCCATCACTACGGGGGCCGGGCCTGGAAACACCATATATTTT.

The chain links TRBV12-3 or TRBV12-4 to TRBJ1-2; D gene unclear. The CDR3 is 15 amino acids. V shed 4 bases and J shed 4 bases, with 16 bases lying between them. The DNA of the CDR3 is TGTGCCAGCAGTTCTACCTGGGCTTCTACCTATGGCTACACCTTC. The encoded protein is CASSSTWASTYGYTF.